The entry below gives a single T cell receptor (beta chain) sequence along with its context. Its antigen remains unidentified. The record originates from a study of vaccination and CD4 T cells after COVID-19. The Oncomine TCR Beta short-read assay was applied to DNA of cultured CD4+ T cells. Each CDR3 protein is one row after TCRdb ran MiXCR on the PCR reads. Of 15,000 to 20,000 distinct CDR3 sequences in the sample, roughly 61% were seen once. Treatment noted: roughly 10-day PBMC culture with coronavirus spike peptide pools or control peptides (ViraFEST assay). The sequenced material came from CD4+ T cells from blood, cultured in vitro. The clonotype was recovered from a human donor who had recovered from COVID-19.

The CDR3 is CASSYRGTNTEAFF. The CDR3 nucleotides are TGTGCCAGCAGTTACAGGGGGACAAACACTGAAGCTTTCTTT. The chain is built from TRBV6-5 and TRBJ1-1; tentatively, D is TRBD1 (6 bases). Deletions cut 2 bases from V and 2 bases from J, with 9 bases between. Germline V gene data show CDR1 as MNHEY and CDR2 as SVGAGI. This CDR3 is built from 14 residues.